These 21 T cell receptor beta chains share one sample of origin, sequenced in a study of blood T cell repertoires in COVID-19. Sequenced by immunoSEQ multiplex PCR; TCRdb stores in-frame clones only, minus some. The top ten hold under 2% of the sample, which has some 200,000 clones, about nine tenths seen once. The sequenced sample consisted of peripheral blood. The source of these receptors is a man in his 70s with acute or convalescent COVID-19.

V gene TRBV7-9 combines with J gene TRBJ1-6; 8 nucleotides align to TRBD1. CDR1 is SEHNR and CDR2 is FQNEAQ in the germline V gene (reference sequence). V was pared by 6 bases and J by 8 bases, with 6 bases of the junction left unmatched. The CDR3 runs 14 residues. CDR3: CASRNTGGDSPLHF. DNA for the CDR3: TGTGCCAGCAGGAACACAGGGGGTGATTCACCCCTCCACTTT.

This chain links TRBV6-5 with TRBJ2-2, with 7 positions matching TRBD1. J gave up 5 bases and V 5 bases, and 8 bases lay outside the gene matches. Germline values: CDR1 MNHEY, CDR2 SVGAGI. The CDR3 runs to 15 residues. DNA for the CDR3: TGTGCCAGCAGTATAGGGGGCTCAAAGACCGGGGAGCTGTTTTTT. Its translation is CASSIGGSKTGELFF.

This chain connects TRBV29-1 to TRBJ1-3, with 8 bases that match TRBD1. Germline CDR1 SQVTM, CDR2 ANQGSEA. The junction had 5 bases not matched to a gene; V was cut back by 2 bases and J by 5 bases. There are 14 residues in the CDR3. The DNA of the CDR3 is TGCAGCGTTGAATATGGGACAGGCAGAAACACCATATATTTT. The encoded protein is CSVEYGTGRNTIYF.

This chain links TRBV25-1 with TRBJ1-4; weak D call: TRBD1 (5 bases). The CDR3 is made up of 15 amino acids. V lost 4 bases and J 4 bases, leaving 13 bases between the germline ends. The V gene's germline CDR1 is MGHDK and CDR2 SYGVNS. The CDR3 sequence is CASSASGSGNEKLFF. The CDR3 DNA is TGTGCCAGCAGTGCCTCAGGGTCCGGTAATGAAAAACTGTTTTTT.

The V gene is TRBV29-1, the J gene TRBJ1-6; no clear D. V dropped 2 bases and J dropped 8 bases, with 13 bases sitting between them. The length of the CDR3 is 14 residues. Germline assignment: CDR1 SQVTM and CDR2 ANQGSEA. The CDR3 reads CSVELALADSPLHF. The CDR3 nucleotides read TGCAGCGTTGAACTGGCCTTGGCGGATTCACCCCTCCACTTT.

The V gene is TRBV19, the J gene TRBJ1-1; 7 bases align to TRBD1. This CDR3 region has 14 residues. V shed 9 bases and J 0 bases; nucleotides not matched to a gene: 7. Germline V gene lookup returns CDR1 LNHDA and CDR2 SQIVND (reference sequence). CDR3 nucleotides: TGTGCCAGCCAACCGGGACAGATGAACACTGAAGCTTTCTTT. It yields the protein CASQPGQMNTEAFF.

The chain combines TRBV29-1 with TRBJ1-5, with D unclear. The CDR3 contains 13 residues. V gave up 4 bases and J gave up 6 bases, with 13 bases separating them. Germline CDR1 SQVTM, CDR2 ANQGSEA. CDR3 sequence: CSVVVDEGQPQHF. For the CDR3, the DNA is TGCAGCGTTGTAGTCGACGAGGGTCAGCCCCAGCATTTT. Full variable domain (rest looked up from reference TRBV29-1 and TRBJ1-5): SAVISQKPSRDICQRGTSLTIQCQVDSQVTMMFWYRQQPGQSLTLIATANQGSEATYESGFVIDKFPISRPNLTFSTLTVSNMSPEDSSIYLCSVVVDEGQPQHFGDGTRLSIL.

The chain employs TRBV9 and TRBJ2-5, with TRBD1 matching over 7 bases. With V trimmed by 4 bases and J by 5 bases, 14 bases remained unmatched. Germline values: CDR1 SGDLS, CDR2 YYNGEE. The CDR3 consists of 16 residues. The CDR3 loop is CASSLGEDRHRETQYF. The CDR3 DNA sequence: TGTGCCAGCAGCCTAGGAGAGGACAGGCACCGGGAGACCCAGTACTTC.

The chain has TRBV27 and TRBJ1-5; 7 bases agree with TRBD1. Per germline, CDR1 MNHEY and CDR2 SMNVEV (reference sequence). Trimming took 6 bases from V and 4 from J; bases not matched to a gene: 6. The CDR3 sequence is 14 residues long. DNA of the CDR3: TGTGCCAGCAGCCCCCGGGACAGTAATCAGCCCCAGCATTTT. Protein: CASSPRDSNQPQHF.

The CDR3 reads CSVGGYEQFF. The CDR3 region has the DNA TGCAGCGTTGGAGGGTATGAGCAGTTCTTC. The chain has TRBV29-1 and TRBJ2-1, with D perhaps TRBD2 (5 bases). V dropped 4 bases and J dropped 8 bases, with 6 bases sitting between them. The germline V gene encodes CDR1 SQVTM and CDR2 ANQGSEA. The CDR3 has 10 amino acids.

V is TRBV3-1 (or the pseudogene TRBV3-2) and J is TRBJ1-3, with a tentative D call TRBD1 (5 bases). The CDR3 runs 14 residues. The V end was cut by 3 bases, the J end by 9 bases, with 15 bases between. Germline V gene lookup returns CDR1 LGHDT and CDR2 YNNKEL (reference sequence). The CDR3 nucleotides are TGTGCCAGCAGCCAGGGGCTGTCCCGGGTCACCATATATTTT. Protein: CASSQGLSRVTIYF.

The chain is built from TRBV5-5 and TRBJ2-3, with D hard to call. The CDR3 extends over 13 amino acids. The ends were cut back, 0 bases at V and 4 bases at J, with 6 bases in the middle. Germline V CDR1 and CDR2: SGHKS, YYEKEE (reference sequence). The CDR3: CASSLVGADTQYF. The CDR3 nucleotides read TGTGCCAGCAGCTTGGTGGGCGCAGATACGCAGTATTTT.

The rearrangement links TRBV5-1 to TRBJ1-4, with 12 bases fitting TRBD1. The J segment lost 5 bases and the V segment lost 4 bases, leaving 12 bases of the junction unmatched. Germline CDR1 reads SGHRS; CDR2 reads YFSETQ. The CDR3 is 18 amino acids. CDR3 protein: CASSLEGQGARLNEKLFF. In DNA, the CDR3 is TGCGCCAGCAGCCTGGAGGGACAGGGGGCGCGGTTGAATGAAAAACTGTTTTTT.

The V call is TRBV6-1, the J call TRBJ2-1; TRBD2 agrees at 8 bases. The CDR3 contains 17 residues. Trimming removed 8 bases from V and 0 bases from J; junction bases left unmatched: 12. Germline V gives CDR1 MNHNS, CDR2 SASEGT. CDR3 coding DNA: TGTGCCAGCCGTGCTTTAACTAGCGGAGGCTCCTACAATGAGCAGTTCTTC. Translating gives CASRALTSGGSYNEQFF.

The chain carries TRBV19 and TRBJ1-3; D is possibly TRBD1 (6 bases). This CDR3 spans 14 amino acids. The germline CDR1 and CDR2 sequences are LNHDA and SQIVND (reference sequence). V lost 10 bases and J lost 0, with 13 bases in between. The CDR3: CATRGGDSGNTIYF. The CDR3 bases are TGTGCCACCCGGGGGGGCGACTCTGGAAACACCATATATTTT.

The V and J genes are TRBV2 and TRBJ2-7, with TRBD2 matching 7 bases. In germline, CDR1 is SNHLY, CDR2 FYNNEI. V shed 10 bases and J 3 bases; nucleotides not matched to a gene: 9. This CDR3 spans 13 amino acids. The CDR3 is CATDLAASYEQYF. The CDR3 nucleotides are TGTGCCACTGATCTAGCGGCTAGCTACGAGCAGTACTTC.

The rearrangement links TRBV9 to TRBJ2-2; TRBD1 matches 7 bases. The V segment lost 3 bases and the J segment 2 bases; nucleotides outside the gene matches: 7. Germline CDR1 is SGDLS and CDR2 is YYNGEE. CDR3 length: 16 amino acids. For the CDR3, the DNA is TGTGCCAGCAGCGGAGTGACAGGGCTCAACACCGGGGAGCTGTTTTTT. Protein product: CASSGVTGLNTGELFF.

The chain joins TRBV6-6 to TRBJ1-4; the D is unclear. The CDR3 extends over 14 amino acids. The germline V and J ends were trimmed by 2 bases and 6 bases, with 10 bases remaining between them. CDR1 is MNHNY and CDR2 is SVGAGI in the germline V gene (reference sequence). In DNA, the CDR3 is TGTGCCAGCAGTTACCAGAACATGGATGAAAAACTGTTTTTT. Translating it yields CASSYQNMDEKLFF.

The genes are TRBV30 and TRBJ1-5; unclear D gene. Germline CDR1 is GTSNPN and CDR2 is SVGIG (reference sequence). Trimming took off 1 base at V and 0 bases at J, with 4 bases between the two ends. This CDR3 is built from 13 residues. CDR3 residues: CAWSANSNQPQHF. CDR3 coding DNA: TGTGCCTGGAGTGCTAATAGCAATCAGCCCCAGCATTTT. Full variable domain (outside the CDR3, taken from reference TRBV30 and TRBJ1-5): SQTIHQWPATLVQPVGSPLSLECTVEGTSNPNLYWYRQAAGRGLQLLFYSVGIGQISSEVPQNLSASRPQDRQFILSSKKLLLSDSGFYLCAWSANSNQPQHFGDGTRLSIL.

The rearrangement joins TRBV7-9 to TRBJ1-3; D is undetermined. Germline loops: CDR1 SEHNR, CDR2 FQNEAQ (reference sequence). Trimming removed 1 base at V and 9 bases at J, with 10 bases between. There are 13 residues in the CDR3. The CDR3 DNA follows: TGTGCCAGCAGCTTAGATCGTTTCCCCACCATATATTTT. The encoded protein is CASSLDRFPTIYF.

This clone has just one count. The chain combines TRBV28 with TRBJ2-1; TRBD1 matches at 8 bases. The J segment lost 6 bases and the V segment lost 4 bases, leaving 8 bases of the junction unmatched. Germline V gene data show CDR1 as MDHEN and CDR2 as SYDVKM. The length of the CDR3 is 15 residues. The CDR3 spells CASSSRTGFSNEQFF. The CDR3, as DNA: TGTGCCAGCAGTTCCAGGACAGGGTTTAGCAATGAGCAGTTCTTC.